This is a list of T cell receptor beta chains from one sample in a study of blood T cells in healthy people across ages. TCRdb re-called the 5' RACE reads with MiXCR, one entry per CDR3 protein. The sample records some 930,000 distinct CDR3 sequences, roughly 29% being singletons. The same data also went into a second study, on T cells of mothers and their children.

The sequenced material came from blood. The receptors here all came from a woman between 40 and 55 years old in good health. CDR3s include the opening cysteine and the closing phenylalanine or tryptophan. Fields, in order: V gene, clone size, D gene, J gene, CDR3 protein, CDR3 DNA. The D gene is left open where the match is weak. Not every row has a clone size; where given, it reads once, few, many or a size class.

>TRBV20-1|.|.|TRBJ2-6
CSATYATGANVLTF
TGCAGTGCTACGTACGCAACTGGGGCCAACGTCCTGACTTTC
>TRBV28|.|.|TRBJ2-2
CASSFGTPNTGERFF
TGTGCCAGCAGTTTTGGGACTCCGAACACCGGGGAGCGGTTTTTT
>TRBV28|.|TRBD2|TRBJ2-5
CASSPQEAGGLRTQYF
TGTGCCAGCAGTCCCCAGGAAGCGGGGGGGCTACGGACCCAGTACTTC
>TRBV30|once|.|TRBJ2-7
CAWRSDSAYEQYF
TGTGCCTGGAGGTCGGACAGCGCCTACGAGCAGTACTTC
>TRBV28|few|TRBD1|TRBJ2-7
CASSTRTGYPYEQYF
TGTGCCAGCAGCACAAGGACAGGGTATCCGTACGAGCAGTACTTC
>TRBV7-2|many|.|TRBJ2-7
CASSLRKGYYEQYF
TGTGCCAGCAGCTTACGGAAAGGGTACTACGAGCAGTACTTC
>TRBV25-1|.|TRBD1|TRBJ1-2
CAGSGGRQGNGYTF
TGTGCCGGCAGTGGGGGAAGACAGGGGAATGGCTACACCTTC
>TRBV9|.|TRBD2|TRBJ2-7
CASSPGLGSCEQYF
TGTGCCAGCAGCCCCGGACTAGGCTCCTGCGAGCAGTACTTC
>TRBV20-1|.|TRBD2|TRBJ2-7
CSARGERGLGFEYEQYF
TGCAGTGCTAGAGGGGAACGGGGACTAGGGTTTGAGTACGAGCAGTACTTC
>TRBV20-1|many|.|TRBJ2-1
CSASRQVEQFF
TGCAGTGCTAGTCGACAGGTGGAGCAGTTCTTC
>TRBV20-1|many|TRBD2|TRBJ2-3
CSAHDPSGAEDTQYF
TGCAGTGCTCACGATCCTAGCGGGGCTGAGGATACGCAGTATTTT
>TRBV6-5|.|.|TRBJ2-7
CASSLDSSSYNGQYF
TGTGCCAGCAGTCTTGACTCGAGCTCCTACAATGGGCAGTACTTC
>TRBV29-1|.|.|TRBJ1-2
CSGGGGDNYGYTF
TGCAGCGGGGGGGGTGGGGATAACTATGGCTACACCTTC
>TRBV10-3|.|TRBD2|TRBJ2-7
CAISGTSGRNYEQYF
TGTGCCATCAGTGGGACTAGCGGAAGAAACTACGAGCAGTACTTC
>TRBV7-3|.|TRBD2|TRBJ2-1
CASSPSAGGPNEQFF
TGTGCCAGCAGCCCTTCAGCGGGAGGCCCCAATGAGCAGTTCTTC
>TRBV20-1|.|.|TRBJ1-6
CSARDSGNSPLHF
TGCAGTGCTAGAGATTCAGGGAACTCACCCCTCCACTTT
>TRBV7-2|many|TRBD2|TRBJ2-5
CASSLVFAGGVETQYF
TGTGCCAGCAGCTTAGTTTTTGCGGGGGGAGTGGAGACCCAGTACTTC
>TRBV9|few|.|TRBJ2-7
CASSVSGRVPSYEQYF
TGTGCCAGCAGCGTGTCAGGAAGGGTCCCCTCCTACGAGCAGTACTTC
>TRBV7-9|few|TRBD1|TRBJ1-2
CASNKSDRGGYGYTF
TGTGCCAGCAACAAGTCGGACAGGGGTGGGTATGGCTACACCTTC
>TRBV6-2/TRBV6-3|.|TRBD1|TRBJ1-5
CASSYRTGQGSDQPQHF
TGTGCCAGCAGTTACCGGACGGGACAGGGATCGGATCAGCCCCAGCATTTT
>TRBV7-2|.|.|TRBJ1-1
CASSWALNTEAFF
TGTGCCAGCAGCTGGGCCTTGAACACTGAAGCTTTCTTT
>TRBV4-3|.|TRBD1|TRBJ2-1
CASSQGEGASSYNEQSF
TGCGCCAGCAGCCAAGGCGAGGGGGCCTCCTCCTACAATGAGCAGTCCTTC
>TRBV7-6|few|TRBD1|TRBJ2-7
CASSPRGTGGYEQYF
TGTGCCAGTAGTCCTCGGGGGACAGGTGGCTACGAGCAGTACTTC
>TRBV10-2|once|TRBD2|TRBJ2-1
CASSELSGTLNEQFF
TGCGCCAGCAGTGAGCTTAGCGGGACCCTCAATGAGCAGTTCTTC
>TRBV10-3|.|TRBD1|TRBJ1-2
CAISDPDRGRDGYTF
TGTGCCATCAGTGACCCGGACAGGGGGCGAGATGGCTACACCTTC
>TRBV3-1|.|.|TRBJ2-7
CASSQAGRVDEQYF
TGTGCCAGCAGCCAAGCGGGCAGGGTCGATGAGCAGTACTTC
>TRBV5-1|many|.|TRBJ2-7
CASNPGTGNEQYF
TGCGCCAGCAATCCAGGGACTGGGAACGAGCAGTACTTC
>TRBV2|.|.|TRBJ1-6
CASSDSGNNSPLHF
TGTGCCAGCAGTGATAGCGGGAATAATTCACCCCTCCACTTT
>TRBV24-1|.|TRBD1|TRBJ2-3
CATSDFGTGVIDTQYF
TGTGCCACCAGTGATTTTGGGACAGGGGTGATAGATACGCAGTATTTT
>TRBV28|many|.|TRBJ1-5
CASRLRLSEQPQHF
TGTGCCAGCAGGCTACGGCTATCGGAACAGCCCCAGCATTTT
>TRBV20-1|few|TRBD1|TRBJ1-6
CSARRSGGYSPLHF
TGCAGTGCTAGGAGATCAGGGGGTTATTCACCCCTCCACTTT
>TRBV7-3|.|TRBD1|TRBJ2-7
CASSSPRDRSYEQYF
TGTGCCAGCAGTTCGCCCCGGGACAGAAGCTACGAGCAGTACTTC
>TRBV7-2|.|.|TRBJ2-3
CAGSGPGFGADTQYF
TGTGCCGGCAGCGGCCCAGGTTTTGGGGCAGATACGCAGTATTTT
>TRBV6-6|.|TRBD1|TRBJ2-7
CASSSGDRENDEQYF
TGTGCCAGCAGCAGCGGGGACAGGGAGAATGACGAGCAGTACTTC
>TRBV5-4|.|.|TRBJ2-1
CASSSGVAGEQFF
TGTGCCAGTAGCTCCGGGGTGGCGGGTGAGCAGTTCTTC
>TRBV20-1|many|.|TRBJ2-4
CSAREGLGAEQYF
TGCAGTGCTAGAGAGGGACTGGGCGCTGAGCAGTACTTC
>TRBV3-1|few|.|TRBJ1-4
CASSLGTSGGYPTNEKLFF
TGTGCCAGCAGCCTCGGGACTAGCGGGGGGTACCCAACTAATGAAAAACTGTTTTTT
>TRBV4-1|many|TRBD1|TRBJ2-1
CASSQGTGVPYNEQFF
TGCGCCAGCAGCCAAGGCACAGGGGTACCCTACAATGAGCAGTTCTTC
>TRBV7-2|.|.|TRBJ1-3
CASSLVTSNRGNTIYF
TGTGCCAGCAGCTTAGTCACCTCCAATCGTGGAAACACCATATATTTT
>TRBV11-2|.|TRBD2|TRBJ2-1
CASSLVVGGGGLDEQFF
TGTGCCAGCAGCTTAGTCGTTGGCGGGGGGGGTTTGGATGAGCAGTTCTTC
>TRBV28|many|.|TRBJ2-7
CATGVSFTLYEQYF
TGTGCCACGGGGGTTTCCTTTACTCTCTACGAGCAGTACTTC
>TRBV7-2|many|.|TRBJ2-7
CASSSGTVVYEQYF
TGTGCCAGCAGCTCCGGGACGGTCGTCTACGAGCAGTACTTC
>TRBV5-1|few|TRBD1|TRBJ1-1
CASSTGTGDTEAFF
TGCGCCAGCAGCACCGGGACAGGGGACACTGAAGCTTTCTTT
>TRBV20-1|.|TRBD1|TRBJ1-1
CSARDRSGGTEAFF
TGCAGTGCTAGAGATCGGTCAGGGGGGACTGAAGCTTTCTTT
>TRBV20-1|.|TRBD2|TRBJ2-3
CSADLSGAGGREDAQYF
TGCAGTGCTGACTTAAGTGGAGCGGGGGGGCGGGAAGATGCGCAGTATTTT
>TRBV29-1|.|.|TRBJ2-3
CSVEDGWAGGTDTQYF
TGCAGCGTTGAAGATGGGTGGGCAGGGGGCACAGATACGCAGTATTTT
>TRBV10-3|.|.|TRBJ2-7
CAISESKGSHYEQYF
TGTGCCATCAGTGAGTCCAAGGGATCCCACTATGAGCAGTACTTC
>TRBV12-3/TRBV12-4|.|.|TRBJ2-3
CAGKGDTQYF
TGTGCCGGCAAAGGGGATACGCAGTATTTT
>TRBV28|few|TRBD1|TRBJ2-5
CASSNRTGGWETQYF
TGTGCCAGCAGTAATCGGACAGGGGGTTGGGAGACCCAGTACTTC
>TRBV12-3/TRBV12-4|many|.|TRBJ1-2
CASSSDSGGYTF
TGTGCCAGCAGTTCGGACAGCGGCGGCTACACCTTC
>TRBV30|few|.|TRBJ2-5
CAWSETMNGETQYF
TGTGCCTGGAGTGAGACTATGAACGGGGAGACCCAGTACTTC
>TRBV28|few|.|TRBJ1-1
CASSPGTSGAFF
TGTGCCAGCAGTCCGGGGACATCCGGAGCTTTCTTT
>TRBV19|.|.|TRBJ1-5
CASSIEGRGSVSQPQHF
TGTGCCAGTAGTATAGAAGGCAGGGGATCGGTAAGTCAGCCCCAGCATTTT
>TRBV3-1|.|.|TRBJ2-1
CASSQRTHNEQFF
TGTGCCAGCAGCCAAAGGACTCACAATGAGCAGTTCTTC
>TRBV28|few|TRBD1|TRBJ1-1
CASSYLRQGGTEAFF
TGTGCCAGCAGTTACTTAAGACAGGGGGGGACTGAAGCTTTCTTT
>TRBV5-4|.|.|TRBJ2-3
CASSLQAASTDTQYF
TGTGCCAGCAGCTTGCAAGCGGCTAGCACAGATACGCAGTATTTT
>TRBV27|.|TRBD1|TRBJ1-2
CASSLSSTGGLYGYTF
TGTGCCAGCAGTTTATCCTCGACAGGGGGCCTCTATGGCTACACCTTC